Below are 23 T cell receptor beta chains sequenced from a single sample in a study of T cells in Graves' hyperthyroidism and ophthalmopathy. From RNA transcripts, TCR beta CDR3 regions were amplified. HTBI primers were the set used in a first-round RT-PCR of the TCR CDR3. MiXCR was run by TCRdb on the multiplex PCR reads, yielding one entry per CDR3 protein. Of around 300,000 distinct CDR3 sequences listed, 20% to 25% are singletons. The sample comprised blood. These receptors came from a man aged 35-49 years with Graves' hyperthyroidism that later progressed to Graves' ophthalmopathy.

This clonotype has at least ten counts. The chain recombines TRBV12-3 or TRBV12-4 with TRBJ2-7, with 10 bases matching TRBD1. V was clipped by 6 bases and J by 2 bases; unmatched bases: 7. There are 15 residues in the CDR3. The CDR3 region is CASRAQGQGTYEQYF. The CDR3 DNA is TGTGCCAGCAGGGCCCAGGGACAGGGGACCTACGAGCAGTACTTC.

This clonotype was recorded many times. The chain recombines TRBV18 with TRBJ2-5; the match to TRBD2 covers 11 bases. CDR1 KGHSH and CDR2 LQKENI come from the germline V gene. The CDR3 is made up of 16 amino acids. V shed 4 bases and J 5 bases; nucleotides not matched to a gene: 9. Here the CDR3 reads CASSLPMGLAVETQYF. CDR3 DNA sequence: TGTGCCAGCTCACTACCTATGGGACTAGCGGTGGAGACCCAGTACTTC.

Ten or more counts support this clonotype. The CDR3 sequence is CASTRTSANQETQYF. CDR3 coding DNA: TGTGCCAGCACCCGGACTAGCGCGAACCAAGAGACCCAGTACTTC. This rearrangement joins TRBV12-3 or TRBV12-4 to TRBJ2-5, with 9 positions matching TRBD2. This CDR3 spans 15 amino acids. The J segment lost 0 bases and the V segment lost 7 bases, leaving 6 bases of the junction unmatched.

The chain is built from TRBV12-3 or TRBV12-4 and TRBJ2-5; no clear D. V was shortened by 5 bases and J by 5 bases, with 12 bases between the two germline ends. This CDR3 comprises 13 residues. CDR3 DNA sequence: TGTGCCAGCAGTCGGACCACCACGGAGACCCAGTACTTC. Protein product: CASSRTTTETQYF.

This clonotype was counted at least ten times. The chain uses TRBV10-3 and TRBJ2-2, with D hard to call. Germline V gives CDR1 ENHRY, CDR2 SYGVKD. The CDR3 contains 12 residues. V was cut by 11 bases and J by 6 bases, with 13 bases left in between. DNA of the CDR3: TGTGCCCACACGGACGGAGCCGGGGAGCTGTTTTTT. Protein product: CAHTDGAGELFF.

The table lists this clonotype with a few counts. The chain employs TRBV19 and TRBJ2-5, with 9 bases identical to TRBD1. V lost 5 bases, J lost 0 bases, and 4 bases stayed unmatched. CDR3 length: 15 residues. Germline CDR1 LNHDA, CDR2 SQIVND (reference sequence). The CDR3 nucleotides are TGTGCCAGTAGTCCCCGGGACAGGGACCAAGAGACCCAGTACTTC. It translates to CASSPRDRDQETQYF.

This clonotype was found many times. The chain is built from TRBV12-3 or TRBV12-4 and TRBJ2-1, with a possible D match to TRBD2 (5 bases). The CDR3 runs to 13 residues. Trimming removed 3 bases from V and 6 bases from J, with 9 bases in between. The CDR3: CASSFTGVNEQFF. CDR3 sequence (DNA): TGTGCCAGCAGTTTTACCGGGGTCAATGAGCAGTTCTTC.

This clonotype was seen ten or more times. The chain employs TRBV12-3 or TRBV12-4 and TRBJ1-2; weak D call: TRBD1 (5 bases). The CDR3 length is 18 residues. Trimming took 4 bases from V and 2 from J, leaving 23 bases between them. The CDR3 here is CASSSPTAIMTANYGYTF. The DNA for the CDR3 is TGTGCCAGCAGTTCCCCGACCGCTATTATGACAGCCAACTATGGCTACACCTTC.

V is TRBV10-3 and J is TRBJ2-5; 9 bases line up with TRBD2. Per the germline V gene, CDR1 is ENHRY and CDR2 is SYGVKD. This CDR3 spans 13 amino acids. The trim removed 3 bases at V and 4 bases at J, leaving 0 bases unmatched. The CDR3: CAISELAGETQYF. CDR3 bases: TGTGCCATCAGTGAACTAGCGGGAGAGACCCAGTACTTC.

This clonotype was seen many times. The chain joins TRBV6-5 to TRBJ2-2; 11 bases line up with TRBD2. V lost 0 bases, J lost 4 bases, and 4 bases stayed unmatched. Looked up from germline, CDR1 is MNHEY and CDR2 is SVGAGI. This CDR3 is 17 amino acids long. This chain's CDR3 is CASSYSLAGGGTGELFF. DNA of the CDR3: TGTGCCAGCAGTTACTCCCTAGCGGGAGGTGGCACCGGGGAGCTGTTTTTT.

A single count supports this clonotype. The V call is TRBV7-2, the J call TRBJ2-4, with 7 bases that match TRBD1. J lost 1 base, V lost 5 bases, and 2 bases had no gene match. This CDR3 contains 14 residues. Germline values: CDR1 SGHTA, CDR2 FQGNSA. Here the CDR3 reads CASSKTGAKNIQYF. The CDR3 DNA is TGTGCCAGCAGCAAGACAGGGGCCAAAAACATTCAGTACTTC.

This clonotype was recorded at least ten times. The chain has TRBV5-5 and TRBJ2-5; D could derive from TRBD1 or TRBD2 (5 bases each). The CDR3 loop spans 14 amino acids. In germline, CDR1 is SGHKS, CDR2 YYEKEE (reference sequence). Deletions cut 1 base from V and 6 bases from J, with 13 bases between. The DNA of the CDR3 is TGTGCCAGCAGCTTGAAGGGCAGGGAGCAGACCCAGTACTTC. As protein: CASSLKGREQTQYF.

This clonotype was seen at least ten times. V gene TRBV6-2 or TRBV6-3 combines with J gene TRBJ2-5; D possibly uses TRBD1 or TRBD2 (5 bases each). Germline loops: CDR1 MNHEY, CDR2 SVGEGT. Trimming took off 2 bases at V and 5 bases at J, with 6 bases between the two ends. CDR3 length: 12 amino acids. The CDR3: CASSYEGETQYF. In DNA form, the CDR3 reads TGTGCCAGCAGTTACGAGGGGGAGACCCAGTACTTC.

At least ten counts were recorded for this clonotype. The V and J genes are TRBV6-1 and TRBJ2-5; D unresolved. Germline V CDR1 and CDR2: MNHNS, SASEGT. Trimming pared 7 bases from V and 4 bases from J, leaving 7 bases between. CDR3 size: 11 residues. The CDR3 DNA reads TGTGCCAGCACCCAGCGAGAGACCCAGTACTTC. This encodes CASTQRETQYF.

This chain uses TRBV20-1 with TRBJ1-1; D is undetermined. Trimming shortened V by 6 bases and J by 0 bases, and 14 bases separated the two germline ends. The CDR3 contains 14 residues. Germline CDR1 and CDR2: DFQATT and SNEGSKA (reference sequence). DNA of the CDR3: TGCAGTGCCAGCAGTTTGGGGATGAACACTGAAGCTTTCTTT. It specifies CSASSLGMNTEAFF.

The gene calls are TRBV28 and TRBJ1-1; no clear D gene. Trimming removed 5 bases from V and 3 bases from J, with 7 bases in between. This CDR3 region has 12 residues. CDR1 is MDHEN and CDR2 is SYDVKM in the germline V gene. The chain's CDR3 is CASSLFDTEAFF. CDR3 nucleotides: TGTGCCAGCAGTCTCTTCGACACTGAAGCTTTCTTT.

In its sample, this clonotype was seen many times. This sequence joins TRBV4-1 and TRBJ1-1, with D possibly matching TRBD1 (5 bases). CDR1 is MGHRA, CDR2 YSYEKL, per germline. The CDR3 contains 14 residues. V lost 1 base to trimming and J lost 1 base, with 7 bases between them. The DNA for the CDR3 is TGCGCCAGCAGCCAAGGGGGCAGGAACACTGAAGCTTTCTTT. This encodes CASSQGGRNTEAFF.

This clonotype was seen more than once but under ten times. V usage is TRBV29-1 and J usage is TRBJ1-1; no clear D. V lost 5 bases, J lost 5 bases, and 18 bases lay in between. The CDR3 consists of 14 residues. Germline CDR1 reads SQVTM; CDR2 reads ANQGSEA. In DNA, the CDR3 is TGCAGCGTTAGCTCTAATCAAGTATGGACTGAAGCTTTCTTT. It specifies CSVSSNQVWTEAFF.

The genes are TRBV5-5 and TRBJ1-5; TRBD1 might be the D (6 bases). V lost 5 bases and J lost 6, with 12 bases in between. The CDR3 is made up of 13 amino acids. Germline CDR1 SGHKS, CDR2 YYEKEE (reference sequence). This CDR3 is CASSFTGFQPQHF. The CDR3 DNA follows: TGTGCCAGCAGTTTCACAGGGTTTCAGCCCCAGCATTTT.

This clonotype was recorded at least ten times. The chain joins TRBV5-1 to TRBJ2-7; possibly TRBD2 for D (6 bases). The germline CDR1 and CDR2 sequences are SGHRS and YFSETQ. V was clipped by 6 bases and J by 6 bases, with 22 bases between them. The CDR3 runs to 15 residues. As DNA, the CDR3 is TGCGCCAGCACCCTCTCGGGCGGGACCCGGGGCGAGCAGTACTTC. This sequence encodes CASTLSGGTRGEQYF.

At least ten counts were recorded for this clonotype. The genes are TRBV20-1 and TRBJ1-5; possible D gene TRBD1, 5 bases. The CDR3 spans 12 residues. Trimming removed 6 bases at V and 6 bases at J, with 12 bases between. Germline V CDR1 and CDR2: DFQATT, SNEGSKA (reference sequence). CDR3 protein: CSAGTWGQPQHF. CDR3 coding DNA: TGCAGTGCAGGGACTTGGGGTCAGCCCCAGCATTTT.

This clonotype has a count of ten or more. The chain has TRBV30 and TRBJ2-2; 11 bases are shared with TRBD2. The ends lost 0 bases at V and 0 bases at J; junction bases unmatched: 12. The CDR3 has 20 amino acids. The germline CDR1 and CDR2 sequences are GTSNPN and SVGIG (reference sequence). CDR3 bases: TGTGCCTGGAGTGTACGGATTAGCGGGAGGGGAGGCACGAACACCGGGGAGCTGTTTTTT. Protein sequence: CAWSVRISGRGGTNTGELFF.

This chain joins TRBV7-2 and TRBJ2-7; tentatively, D is TRBD1 (8 bases). Germline V gene lookup returns CDR1 SGHTA and CDR2 FQGNSA. This CDR3 has 15 amino acids. V lost 0 bases and J lost 4, with 13 bases in between. This chain's CDR3 is CASSLAQGGEYEQYF. In nucleotides, the CDR3 is TGTGCCAGCAGCTTAGCACAGGGGGGGGAGTACGAGCAGTACTTC.